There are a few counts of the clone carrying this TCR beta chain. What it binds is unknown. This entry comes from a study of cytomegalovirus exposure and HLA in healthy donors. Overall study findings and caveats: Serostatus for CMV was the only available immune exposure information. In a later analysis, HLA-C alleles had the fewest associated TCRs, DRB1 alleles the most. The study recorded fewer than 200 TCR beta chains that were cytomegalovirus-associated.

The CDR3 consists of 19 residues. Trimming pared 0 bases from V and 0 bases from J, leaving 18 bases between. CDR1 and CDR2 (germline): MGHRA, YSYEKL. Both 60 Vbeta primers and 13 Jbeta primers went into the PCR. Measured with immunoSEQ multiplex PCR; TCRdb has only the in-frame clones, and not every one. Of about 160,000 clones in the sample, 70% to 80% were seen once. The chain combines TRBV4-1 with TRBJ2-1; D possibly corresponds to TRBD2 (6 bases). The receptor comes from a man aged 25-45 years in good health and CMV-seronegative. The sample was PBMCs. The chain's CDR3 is CASSQDNRRGQGSYNEQFF. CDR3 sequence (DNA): TGCGCCAGCAGCCAAGACAACAGGAGGGGCCAGGGCTCCTACAATGAGCAGTTCTTC.